One sample yielded the 15 T cell receptor beta chains listed below, sequenced in a study of glioma-infiltrating T cells after dendritic cell vaccination. Some clones are missing from TCRdb's copy, which holds only in-frame ones; the method was immunoSEQ multiplex PCR. The table lists more than 100,000 clones, roughly four fifths of them singletons. The sequenced sample was blood, obtained before dendritic cell vaccination. The receptor set was obtained from a human donor with glioblastoma.

This chain connects TRBV7-9 to TRBJ1-6; tentative D call: TRBD1 (6 bases). The CDR3 totals 16 residues. Per the germline V gene, CDR1 is SEHNR and CDR2 is FQNEAQ (reference sequence). V shed 5 bases and J shed 6 bases, with 17 bases lying between them. The CDR3 DNA reads as TGTGCCAGCAGCCCACCATCAGGGGCATTTAATTCACCCCTCCACTTT. It codes for CASSPPSGAFNSPLHF. Complete variable domain (other parts from reference TRBV7-9 and TRBJ1-6): DTGVSQNPRHKITKRGQNVTFRCDPISEHNRLYWYRQTLGQGPEFLTYFQNEAQLEKSRLLSDRFSAERPKGSFSTLEIQRTEQGDSAMYLCASSPPSGAFNSPLHFGNGTRLTVT.

Only a few counts were recorded for this clone. This chain joins TRBV2 and TRBJ1-4; maybe TRBD1 (6 bases). Germline V CDR1 and CDR2: SNHLY, FYNNEI. The CDR3 covers 16 residues. Deletions cut 4 bases from V and 0 bases from J, with 12 bases between. The DNA for the CDR3 is TGTGCCAGCAGTGGGAGGGGGGGGGCAACTAATGAAAAACTGTTTTTT. It is translated as CASSGRGGATNEKLFF. Variable domain in full (rest from reference TRBV2 and TRBJ1-4): EPEVTQTPSHQVTQMGQEVILRCVPISNHLYFYWYRQILGQKVEFLVSFYNNEISEKSEIFDDQFSVERPDGSNFTLKIRSTKLEDSAMYFCASSGRGGATNEKLFFGSGTQLSVL.

The chain recombines TRBV6-1 with TRBJ2-7; TRBD1 aligns across 8 bases. The germline V gene has CDR1 MNHNS and CDR2 SASEGT. The CDR3 loop spans 14 amino acids. V dropped 6 bases and J dropped 1; count of bases not matched to a gene: 5. CDR3 amino acids: CASSGQGQSYEQYF. CDR3 DNA: TGTGCCAGCAGCGGACAGGGTCAATCCTACGAGCAGTACTTC.

This clone has only one observation. The chain is built from TRBV5-6 and TRBJ2-1; maybe TRBD2 (7 bases). Germline values: CDR1 SGHDT, CDR2 YYEEEE. Deletions cut 0 bases from V and 1 base from J, with 14 bases between. The CDR3 is 17 amino acids. This CDR3 is CASSLERGGVSYNEQFF. In DNA, the CDR3 is TGTGCCAGCAGCTTGGAAAGAGGGGGGGTGTCCTACAATGAGCAGTTCTTC.

This chain uses TRBV4-1 with TRBJ2-5; 7 bases map to TRBD1. Germline CDR1 reads MGHRA; CDR2 reads YSYEKL. CDR3 size: 17 residues. After removal of 3 bases from V and 2 bases from J, the junction contained 12 bases not matched to a gene. Here the CDR3 reads CASSHYTTGWRQETQYF. CDR3 DNA: TGCGCCAGCAGCCATTACACGACAGGGTGGAGGCAAGAGACCCAGTACTTC.

The rearrangement uses TRBV30 and TRBJ1-1; the D gene is possibly TRBD1 (5 bases). Looked up from germline, CDR1 is GTSNPN and CDR2 is SVGIG (reference sequence). V lost 1 base and J 3 bases, leaving 30 bases between the germline ends. The CDR3 consists of 20 residues. Written as DNA, the CDR3 is TGTGCCTGGAGTGGTCTAGTTGCAGGGTCGGTGATTCCCAGGGACACTGAAGCTTTCTTT. Translating gives CAWSGLVAGSVIPRDTEAFF.

This clone came up a few times. This chain connects TRBV21-1 to TRBJ1-5. TRBV21-1 is an annotated pseudogene. This CDR3 is built from 13 residues. The CDR3 loop is CASSKGGNQPQHF. CDR3 bases: TGTGCCAGCAGCAAAGGAGGCAATCAGCCCCAGCATTTT.

The V and J genes are TRBV13 and TRBJ1-2; D might be TRBD1 (6 bases). CDR1 and CDR2 (germline): PRHDT, FYEKMQ (reference sequence). Trimming left V 4 bases short and J 7 bases short, with 19 bases between. The CDR3 loop spans 15 amino acids. The CDR3 loop reads CASSYKNRAGLGYTF. In DNA, the CDR3 is TGTGCCAGCAGCTATAAGAACAGGGCCGGGCTTGGCTACACCTTC.

This chain uses TRBV2 with TRBJ2-2; TRBD2 might be the D (6 bases). Per germline, CDR1 SNHLY and CDR2 FYNNEI. The CDR3 is 13 residues long. With 4 bases removed from V and 7 bases from J, the gap between germline ends came to 10 bases. The CDR3 is CASSVRGGGELFF. As DNA, the CDR3 is TGTGCCAGCAGTGTGCGGGGTGGCGGGGAGCTGTTTTTT.

The J gene is TRBJ1-6, the V gene TRBV19, with D perhaps TRBD1 (5 bases). CDR1 and CDR2 from the germline V gene are LNHDA and SQIVND (reference sequence). Trimming took 3 bases from V and 7 from J, leaving 16 bases between them. The CDR3 runs to 16 residues. Here the CDR3 DNA reads TGTGCCAGTAGTATCGGCGGCAGGGCCACAAATTCACCCCTCCACTTT. This codes for CASSIGGRATNSPLHF.

The chain carries TRBV25-1 and TRBJ2-2; no reliable D call. Trimming shortened V by 5 bases and J by 5 bases, and 12 bases separated the two germline ends. The CDR3 runs 14 residues. The V gene's germline CDR1 is MGHDK and CDR2 SYGVNS. The CDR3 protein is CASSQSPWTGELFF. The DNA for the CDR3 is TGTGCCAGCAGTCAAAGCCCCTGGACCGGGGAGCTGTTTTTT.

The J gene is TRBJ1-2, the V gene TRBV9; TRBD1 matches 11 bases. V shed 3 bases, J shed 0 bases, and the junction held 10 bases outside the gene matches. This CDR3 spans 18 amino acids. The V gene's germline CDR1 is SGDLS and CDR2 YYNGEE. The CDR3: CASSATGTGGSANYGYTF. The CDR3, as DNA: TGTGCCAGCAGCGCGACCGGGACAGGGGGATCAGCTAACTATGGCTACACCTTC.

This clone was recorded only once. The CDR3 DNA is TGTGCCAGCCTGAGGCGACCGGGCACTGAAGCTTTCTTT. Translated, it gives CASLRRPGTEAFF. The V and J genes are TRBV27 and TRBJ1-1; the D is unclear. The CDR3 contains 13 residues. Germline lookup yields CDR1 MNHEY and CDR2 SMNVEV (reference sequence). V was trimmed by 8 bases and J by 4 bases, leaving 14 bases between them.

Points on this clone: Because it lacks the conserved phenylalanine or tryptophan at the end, this CDR3 is likely a read error. The DNA is left out, because the CDR3 cannot be placed on it with certainty; the CDR3 is given as TCRdb lists it. The chain joins TRBV2 to TRBJ2-3; whether TRBD1, the table's D call, matches the DNA was not checked. The CDR3 length equals 10 residues, ends included. Germline V gives CDR1 SNHLY, CDR2 FYNNEI. The CDR3 loop is CASSGLRTGI.

The chain employs TRBV28 and TRBJ2-1, with 7 bases lining up with TRBD2. V was pared by 4 bases and J by 10 bases, with 10 bases of the junction left unmatched. The CDR3 extends over 14 amino acids. The germline V gene has CDR1 MDHEN and CDR2 SYDVKM. CDR3 residues: CASSSGLPSWEQFF. For the CDR3, the DNA is TGTGCCAGCAGTTCGGGACTACCTTCGTGGGAGCAGTTCTTC.